This entry lists 19 T cell receptor beta chains sequenced from one sample in a study of immune cell composition in non-small cell lung cancer. Sequencing used immunoSEQ multiplex PCR; TCRdb keeps in-frame clones, though not all of them. The data show fewer than 8,000 clones, with around 75% seen just once and under 15% held by the top ten. Sequencing input: lung tumor tissue. These receptors were taken from a human donor with non-small cell lung cancer.

The table lists this clone with a count of one. Written as DNA, the CDR3 is TGTGCCAGCAGGGGGGACAGGGGGTACAATGAGCAGTTCTTC. Its translation is CASRGDRGYNEQFF. The gene calls are TRBV4-2 and TRBJ2-1; 11 nucleotides align to TRBD1. Germline V gives CDR1 LGHNA, CDR2 YNFKEQ. This CDR3 region has 14 residues. V was pared by 6 bases and J by 4 bases, with 2 bases of the junction left unmatched.

The gene calls are TRBV4-1 and TRBJ2-3; TRBD2 matches 15 bases. The CDR3 runs 15 residues. CDR1 is MGHRA and CDR2 is YSYEKL in the germline V gene. J lost 4 bases, V lost 4 bases, and 0 bases had no gene match. As DNA, the CDR3 is TGCGCCAGCAGCCGGACTAGCGGGAGGGCAGATACGCAGTATTTT. Translated, it gives CASSRTSGRADTQYF.

This chain uses TRBV5-4 with TRBJ2-5; no clear D. Trimming removed 0 bases from V and 4 bases from J, with 4 bases in between. Germline values: CDR1 SGHNT, CDR2 YYREEE (reference sequence). The CDR3 is 12 amino acids. CDR3: CASSLARETQYF. In DNA form, the CDR3 reads TGTGCCAGCAGCTTGGCCCGAGAGACCCAGTACTTC. The full variable domain, in which reference TRBV5-4 and TRBJ2-5 provide the parts outside the CDR3, is ETGVTQSPTHLIKTRGQQVTLRCSSQSGHNTVSWYQQALGQGPQFIFQYYREEENGRGNFPPRFSGLQFPNYSSELNVNALELDDSALYLCASSLARETQYFGPGTRLLVL.

The CDR3 bases are TGTGCCAGCAGTTCCGCGCCCCCGTCCCAAGTGGGCACAGATACGCAGTATTTT. It encodes CASSSAPPSQVGTDTQYF. This rearrangement joins TRBV27 to TRBJ2-3; D unclear. In germline, CDR1 is MNHEY, CDR2 SMNVEV (reference sequence). Trimming pared 4 bases from V and 1 base from J, leaving 21 bases between. The CDR3 consists of 18 residues.

The rearrangement links TRBV4-2 to TRBJ2-5, with 12 bases lining up with TRBD2. J gave up 7 bases and V 4 bases, and 10 bases lay outside the gene matches. This CDR3 is built from 16 residues. The germline gives CDR1 LGHNA, CDR2 YNFKEQ. CDR3 region: CASSRSTSGGLGTQYF. CDR3 bases: TGTGCCAGCAGCCGATCGACTAGCGGGGGTCTGGGGACCCAGTACTTC.

CDR3 residues: CASSSGLAGGAGAKNIQYF. CDR3 coding DNA: TGTGCCAGCAGCTCCGGACTAGCGGGAGGGGCGGGGGCCAAAAACATTCAGTACTTC. The chain links TRBV7-8 to TRBJ2-4, with 15 bases lining up with TRBD2. This CDR3 spans 19 amino acids. V lost 4 bases to trimming and J lost 1 base; unmatched junction nucleotides: 8. Germline V lookup: CDR1 SGHVS, CDR2 FQNEAQ.

The J gene is TRBJ2-2, the V gene TRBV4-1; 9 nucleotides match TRBD1. Per germline, CDR1 MGHRA and CDR2 YSYEKL. Trimming removed 1 base from V and 4 bases from J; junction bases left unmatched: 4. The CDR3 consists of 16 residues. The CDR3 loop reads CASSQGQGVSTGELFF. The DNA for the CDR3 is TGCGCCAGCAGCCAAGGACAGGGGGTGAGCACCGGGGAGCTGTTTTTT.

The chain has TRBV5-6 and TRBJ1-2, with D hard to call. V shed 1 base and J shed 8 bases, with 12 bases lying between them. The germline V gene has CDR1 SGHDT and CDR2 YYEEEE. This CDR3 has 13 amino acids. The CDR3 sequence is CASSLFTVDGYTF. The DNA of the CDR3 is TGTGCCAGCAGCTTGTTCACAGTTGACGGCTACACCTTC. Full variable domain (rest looked up from reference TRBV5-6 and TRBJ1-2): DAGVTQSPTHLIKTRGQQVTLRCSPKSGHDTVSWYQQALGQGPQFIFQYYEEEERQRGNFPDRFSGHQFPNYSSELNVNALLLGDSALYLCASSLFTVDGYTFGSGTRLTVV.

The chain carries TRBV28 and TRBJ2-5, with a possible D match to TRBD1 (5 bases). The germline CDR1 and CDR2 sequences are MDHEN and SYDVKM. The CDR3 length is 12 residues. Trimming took 8 bases from V and 1 from J, leaving 8 bases between them. The CDR3 is CASLRGQETQYF. The CDR3 DNA follows: TGTGCCAGCTTAAGGGGCCAAGAGACCCAGTACTTC.

V and J are TRBV6-1 and TRBJ2-7; tentatively, D is TRBD1 (6 bases). V was pared by 4 bases and J by 1 base, with 20 bases between. CDR3 length equals 17 residues. The V gene's germline CDR1 is MNHNS and CDR2 SASEGT. The CDR3 sequence is CASSGDRIKGPSYEQYF. The CDR3 DNA sequence: TGTGCCAGCAGTGGCGACAGGATAAAGGGCCCGTCCTACGAGCAGTACTTC.

The rearrangement links TRBV28 to TRBJ1-1; tentatively, D is TRBD1 (5 bases). The CDR3 is 13 amino acids. The V gene lost 6 bases and the J gene lost 10 bases, with 18 bases spanning the gap. The germline CDR1 and CDR2 sequences are MDHEN and SYDVKM. As DNA, the CDR3 is TGTGCCAGCAGCTCAAGACAGCTTGGTGGAGCTTTCTTT. Its protein product is CASSSRQLGGAFF.

This clone has just one count. The chain is built from TRBV5-1 and TRBJ1-2, with no clear D. CDR1 is SGHRS and CDR2 is YFSETQ in the germline V gene. V gave up 1 base and J gave up 1 base, with 5 bases separating them. The CDR3 sequence is 13 residues long. The DNA for the CDR3 is TGCGCCAGCAGCTTGTACGGTAACTATGGCTACACCTTC. This codes for CASSLYGNYGYTF.

The chain carries TRBV7-3 and TRBJ2-5; no firm D call. The ends were cut back, 6 bases at V and 5 bases at J, with 7 bases in the middle. The CDR3 totals 11 residues. The germline gives CDR1 SGHTA, CDR2 FQGTGA. CDR3 region: CASSSRETQYF. In DNA, the CDR3 is TGTGCCAGCAGTTCGAGGGAGACCCAGTACTTC. Combining the CDR3 with reference TRBV7-3 and TRBJ2-5 gives the whole variable domain GAGVSQTPSNKVTEKGKYVELRCDPISGHTALYWYRQSLGQGPEFLIYFQGTGAADDSGLPNDRFFAVRPEGSVSTLKIQRTERGDSAVYLCASSSRETQYFGPGTRLLVL.

The CDR3 DNA follows: TGTGCCAGCAGTTATAACAGGGGAGCTGGGGCCAACGTCCTGACTTTC. This gives the protein CASSYNRGAGANVLTF. The chain employs TRBV6-5 and TRBJ2-6, with 7 positions matching TRBD1. This CDR3 has 16 amino acids. Germline CDR1 reads MNHEY; CDR2 reads SVGAGI. Losses at the gene ends were 3 bases for V and 2 bases for J; bases not matched to a gene: 4.

This clone is a singleton in its sample. The chain links TRBV5-1 to TRBJ2-1, with 7 positions matching TRBD1. V shed 2 bases and J 7 bases; nucleotides not matched to a gene: 6. Per germline, CDR1 SGHRS and CDR2 YFSETQ. The CDR3 has 14 amino acids. The CDR3 DNA reads TGCGCCAGCAGCTTTCAGGGGGTGAGGAATGAGCAGTTCTTC. Its protein is CASSFQGVRNEQFF.

This clone was counted only a few times. The genes are TRBV4-2 and TRBJ2-7; TRBD2 is a possible D gene (6 bases). The CDR3 contains 15 residues. From germline, CDR1 is LGHNA and CDR2 YNFKEQ. V lost 2 bases to trimming and J lost 2 bases, with 13 bases between them. CDR3: CASSQTVREAYEQYF. The CDR3 DNA reads as TGTGCCAGCAGCCAAACAGTGAGGGAGGCCTACGAGCAGTACTTC.

J is TRBJ2-1 and V is TRBV5-1; D is perhaps TRBD2 (5 bases). CDR3 length: 16 residues. Germline CDR1 and CDR2: SGHRS and YFSETQ. Trimming took off 1 base at V and 3 bases at J, with 14 bases between the two ends. Here the CDR3 DNA reads TGCGCCAGCAGCTTGATGTTGAGCGGCAACTACAATGAGCAGTTCTTC. The encoded protein is CASSLMLSGNYNEQFF.

The chain uses TRBV18 and TRBJ2-1, with 10 positions matching TRBD1. Germline V lookup: CDR1 KGHSH, CDR2 LQKENI. The CDR3 sequence is 16 residues long. V lost 0 bases and J lost 3; bases outside the gene matches: 2. DNA of the CDR3: TGTGCCAGCTCACCACCGGGGACAGGGGTCTACAATGAGCAGTTCTTC. It specifies CASSPPGTGVYNEQFF.

The CDR3, as DNA: TGTGCCAGCAGCTTATCAGGTGATCAGCCCCAGCATTTT. This gives the protein CASSLSGDQPQHF. This rearrangement joins TRBV7-9 to TRBJ1-5; D is undetermined. CDR1 and CDR2 (germline): SEHNR, FQNEAQ (reference sequence). V was trimmed by 2 bases and J by 5 bases, leaving 7 bases between them. The CDR3 is made up of 13 amino acids.